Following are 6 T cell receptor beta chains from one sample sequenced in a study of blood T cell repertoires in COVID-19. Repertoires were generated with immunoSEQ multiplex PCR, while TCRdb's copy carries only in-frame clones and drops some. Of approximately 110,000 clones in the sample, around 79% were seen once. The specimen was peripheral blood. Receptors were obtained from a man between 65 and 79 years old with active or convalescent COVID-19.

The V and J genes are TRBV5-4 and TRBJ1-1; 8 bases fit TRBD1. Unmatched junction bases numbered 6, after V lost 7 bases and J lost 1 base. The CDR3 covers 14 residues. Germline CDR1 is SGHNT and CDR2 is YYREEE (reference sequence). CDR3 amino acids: CASAGGRWNTEAFF. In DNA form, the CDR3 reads TGTGCCAGCGCAGGGGGCAGGTGGAACACTGAAGCTTTCTTT.

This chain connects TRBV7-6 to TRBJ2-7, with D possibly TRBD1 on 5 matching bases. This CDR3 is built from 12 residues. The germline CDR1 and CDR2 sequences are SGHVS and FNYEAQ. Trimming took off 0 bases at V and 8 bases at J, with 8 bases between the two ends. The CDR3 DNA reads TGTGCCAGCAGCTTAGCAGGGGAACAGCAGTACTTC. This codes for CASSLAGEQQYF.

CDR3 nucleotides: TGTGCCAGCAGCGTTACACTGGGGGGAGCCTACGAGCAGTACTTC. Translating gives CASSVTLGGAYEQYF. The V and J genes are TRBV7-2 and TRBJ2-7, with D possibly matching TRBD2 (6 bases). V lost 5 bases, J lost 2 bases, and 16 bases lay in between. Per germline, CDR1 SGHTA and CDR2 FQGNSA. The CDR3 extends over 15 amino acids.

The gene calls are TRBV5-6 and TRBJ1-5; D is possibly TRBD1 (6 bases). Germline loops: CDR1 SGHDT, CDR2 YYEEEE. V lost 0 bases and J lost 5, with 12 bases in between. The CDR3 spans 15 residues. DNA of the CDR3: TGTGCCAGCAGCTTGGGGGGGACACGGGATCAGCCCCAGCATTTT. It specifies CASSLGGTRDQPQHF.

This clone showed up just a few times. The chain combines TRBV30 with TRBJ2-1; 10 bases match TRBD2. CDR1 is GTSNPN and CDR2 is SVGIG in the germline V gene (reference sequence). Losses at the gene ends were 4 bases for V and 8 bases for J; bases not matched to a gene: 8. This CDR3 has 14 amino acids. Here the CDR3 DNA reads TGTGCCTGGACCTTCGGGACTAGCGCACATGAGCAGTTCTTC. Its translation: CAWTFGTSAHEQFF. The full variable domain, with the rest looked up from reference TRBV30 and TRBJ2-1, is SQTIHQWPATLVQPVGSPLSLECTVEGTSNPNLYWYRQAAGRGLQLLFYSVGIGQISSEVPQNLSASRPQDRQFILSSKKLLLSDSGFYLCAWTFGTSAHEQFFGPGTRLTVL.

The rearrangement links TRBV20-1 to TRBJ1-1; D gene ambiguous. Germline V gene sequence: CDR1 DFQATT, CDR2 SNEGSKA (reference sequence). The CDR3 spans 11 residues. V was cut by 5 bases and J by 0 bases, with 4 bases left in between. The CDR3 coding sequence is TGCAGTGCTCCTTTGAACACTGAAGCTTTCTTT. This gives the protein CSAPLNTEAFF.